This T cell receptor (beta chain) was observed in a study of blood T cell repertoires in COVID-19. Methods used by the authors: Amplified reference gene primers provided the basis for estimating nucleated cell counts. Sequencing used immunoSEQ multiplex PCR; TCRdb keeps in-frame clones, though not all of them. For V, J and clone size, that table is used; D and trimming come from the DNA. This sample carries 150,000 to 200,000 clones, roughly 90% of them seen once, and the ten largest clones take roughly 1.6%. The sequenced sample consisted of peripheral blood. The sequence came from a woman between 45 and 65 years old with acute or convalescent COVID-19.

This chain's CDR3 is CASSQDGDEQYF. The CDR3 bases are TGTGCCAGCAGCCAAGATGGAGACGAGCAGTACTTC. The V gene is TRBV4-2, the J gene TRBJ2-7; D call uncertain. Trimming took 0 bases from V and 5 from J, leaving 5 bases between them. This CDR3 comprises 12 residues. The V gene's germline CDR1 is LGHNA and CDR2 YNFKEQ.